What follows are 29 T cell receptor beta chains derived from one specimen sequenced in a study of blood T cell repertoires in COVID-19. Measured with immunoSEQ multiplex PCR; TCRdb has only the in-frame clones, and not every one. The sample shows 350,000 to 450,000 clones, about 87% of them seen only once. The sample was peripheral blood. These TCRs come from a woman in her sixties with COVID-19, enrolled during active disease.

The chain is built from TRBV18 and TRBJ1-1; D is uncertain. V lost 10 bases and J 0 bases, leaving 12 bases between the germline ends. The CDR3 has 13 residues. Germline loops: CDR1 KGHSH, CDR2 LQKENI. CDR3 residues: CATTGDMNTEAFF. The CDR3 DNA reads TGTGCCACCACGGGAGATATGAACACTGAAGCTTTCTTT.

The V and J genes are TRBV3-1 (or the pseudogene TRBV3-2) and TRBJ2-2, with 9 bases lining up with TRBD2. V lost 4 bases, J lost 5 bases, and 11 bases stayed unmatched. The germline V gene encodes CDR1 LGHDT and CDR2 YNNKEL (reference sequence). The CDR3 has 17 residues. The CDR3 reads CASSPQYSGGLTGELFF. CDR3 nucleotide sequence: TGTGCCAGCAGCCCTCAATATAGCGGGGGATTAACCGGGGAGCTGTTTTTT.

The rearrangement uses TRBV27 and TRBJ1-2, with no clear D. CDR3 size: 15 residues. The germline CDR1 and CDR2 sequences are MNHEY and SMNVEV (reference sequence). V lost 2 bases and J 5 bases, leaving 15 bases between the germline ends. CDR3 DNA sequence: TGTGCCAGCAGTTTAGGGCCCCGTGAGACATATGGCTACACCTTC. This sequence encodes CASSLGPRETYGYTF.

This clone was seen a few times. The gene calls are TRBV27 and TRBJ1-5; the D is unclear. The CDR3 covers 16 residues. From germline, CDR1 is MNHEY and CDR2 SMNVEV (reference sequence). V was shortened by 2 bases and J by 0 bases, with 11 bases between the two germline ends. CDR3 sequence: CASSLKPLYSNQPQHF. Here the CDR3 DNA reads TGTGCCAGCAGTTTAAAACCCCTCTATAGCAATCAGCCCCAGCATTTT.

This sequence joins TRBV14 and TRBJ1-1, with no clear D. Deletions cut 3 bases from V and 1 base from J, with 9 bases between. In germline, CDR1 is SGHDN, CDR2 FVKESK. The CDR3 length is 14 residues. CDR3 nucleotide sequence: TGTGCCAGCAGCCATAACAGAAAGAACACTGAAGCTTTCTTT. It translates to CASSHNRKNTEAFF.

The V call is TRBV11-3, the J call TRBJ2-5; maybe TRBD2 (5 bases). The V and J ends lost 6 bases and 2 bases respectively, with 16 bases between them. This CDR3 is 15 amino acids long. Germline CDR1 SGHNT, CDR2 YENEEA. The CDR3 DNA sequence: TGTGCCAGCAGTAAGCGGTCCGGCTCGCAAGAGACCCAGTACTTC. This codes for CASSKRSGSQETQYF.

DNA of the CDR3: TGTGCCAGCAGCTCTCTACAGGGAGTGGGTGAAAAACTGTTTTTT. Translating gives CASSSLQGVGEKLFF. The rearrangement links TRBV7-9 to TRBJ1-4; weak D call: TRBD1 (6 bases). The CDR3 spans 15 residues. Trimming pared 4 bases from V and 7 bases from J, leaving 16 bases between. The germline V gene encodes CDR1 SEHNR and CDR2 FQNEAQ (reference sequence).

This clone was counted once. The chain links TRBV5-1 to TRBJ2-5, with 11 bases that match TRBD2. The CDR3 is made up of 16 amino acids. CDR1 and CDR2 from the germline V gene are SGHRS and YFSETQ. The ends lost 4 bases at V and 2 bases at J; junction bases unmatched: 7. CDR3 amino acids: CASSPPGLAAQETQYF. CDR3 in DNA: TGCGCCAGCAGCCCTCCGGGACTAGCGGCTCAAGAGACCCAGTACTTC.

This chain links TRBV20-1 with TRBJ1-5; 8 nucleotides line up with TRBD1. Germline V gives CDR1 DFQATT, CDR2 SNEGSKA (reference sequence). Unmatched junction bases numbered 13, after V lost 3 bases and J lost 0 bases. The length of the CDR3 is 18 residues. The CDR3 reads CSASYGTGIFSSNQPQHF. CDR3 nucleotide sequence: TGCAGTGCTAGTTATGGGACAGGAATTTTTTCTAGCAATCAGCCCCAGCATTTT.

The V gene is TRBV7-9, the J gene TRBJ1-1, with TRBD1 identical over 7 bases. The CDR3 runs 15 residues. Germline V lookup: CDR1 SEHNR, CDR2 FQNEAQ (reference sequence). V was pared by 5 bases and J by 5 bases, with 11 bases of the junction left unmatched. The CDR3 coding sequence is TGTGCCAGCAGCCGAATGGTTCCAGGGGGTACTGAAGCTTTCTTT. Translating it yields CASSRMVPGGTEAFF. The whole variable domain, filled in from reference TRBV7-9 and TRBJ1-1, reads DTGVSQNPRHKITKRGQNVTFRCDPISEHNRLYWYRQTLGQGPEFLTYFQNEAQLEKSRLLSDRFSAERPKGSFSTLEIQRTEQGDSAMYLCASSRMVPGGTEAFFGQGTRLTVV.

The sample holds one count of this clone. The CDR3 loop reads CASSLGLLSDNEQFF. DNA for the CDR3: TGTGCCAGCAGCCTCGGACTCCTTTCCGACAATGAGCAGTTCTTC. The J gene is TRBJ2-1, the V gene TRBV7-2; TRBD2 might be the D (5 bases). Trimming stripped 5 bases from V and 5 bases from J, with 16 bases between. The CDR3 loop spans 15 amino acids. Looked up from germline, CDR1 is SGHTA and CDR2 is FQGNSA.

This clone was counted once. This chain connects TRBV7-6 to TRBJ2-2; D might be TRBD2 (6 bases). This CDR3 is built from 15 residues. Between the trimmed V and J ends, which lost 1 base and 5 bases, there was a span of 11 bases. Germline CDR1 SGHVS, CDR2 FNYEAQ. For the CDR3, the DNA is TGTGCCAGCAGCTTAGATAGCGGTGGGACCGGGGAGCTGTTTTTT. It is translated as CASSLDSGGTGELFF.

This rearrangement joins TRBV29-1 to TRBJ1-4; the match to TRBD1 covers 9 bases. The germline V gene encodes CDR1 SQVTM and CDR2 ANQGSEA. The V gene end was trimmed by 7 bases and the J gene end by 11 bases; junction bases not matched to a gene: 14. This CDR3 region has 14 residues. The CDR3 DNA reads TGCAGCGCCTGGGGGACAGGGCGAGGGGGGAAACTGTTTTTT. This gives the protein CSAWGTGRGGKLFF.

This clone was seen only once. This chain uses TRBV9 with TRBJ2-7, with D possibly being TRBD1 (6 bases). The V and J ends lost 6 bases and 2 bases respectively, with 18 bases between them. The CDR3 totals 15 residues. Germline CDR1 SGDLS, CDR2 YYNGEE. DNA for the CDR3: TGTGCCAGCAACAAATACCCAGGGGCGACCTACGAGCAGTACTTC. It is translated as CASNKYPGATYEQYF.

To note about this clone: The same CDR3 arises from other DNA sequences in this sample as well. V gene TRBV5-1 combines with J gene TRBJ2-1; 7 positions match TRBD1. CDR1 is SGHRS and CDR2 is YFSETQ in the germline V gene. This CDR3 spans 14 amino acids. The V segment lost 4 bases and the J segment 3 bases; nucleotides outside the gene matches: 4. For the CDR3, the DNA is TGCGCCAGCAGCCCCCGGGACAGCTACAATGAGCAGTTCTTC. Encoded protein: CASSPRDSYNEQFF.

This rearrangement joins TRBV6-2 or TRBV6-3 to TRBJ2-1; D is perhaps TRBD1 (5 bases). Germline assignment: CDR1 MNHEY and CDR2 SVGEGT. This CDR3 has 16 residues. Between the trimmed V and J ends, which lost 0 bases and 2 bases, there was a span of 11 bases. This chain's CDR3 is CASSYSNARAYNEQFF. CDR3 DNA sequence: TGTGCCAGCAGTTACTCGAATGCCAGGGCCTACAATGAGCAGTTCTTC.

The chain joins TRBV5-4 to TRBJ2-1, with D hard to call. Germline CDR1 and CDR2: SGHNT and YYREEE (reference sequence). V lost 6 bases and J lost 0, with 13 bases in between. The CDR3 has 15 residues. Here the CDR3 reads CASTHPSDSYNEQFF. CDR3 nucleotides: TGTGCCAGCACCCACCCGTCAGACTCCTACAATGAGCAGTTCTTC.

The gene calls are TRBV19 and TRBJ2-7; 9 bases match TRBD1. This CDR3 has 13 residues. With 4 bases clipped from V and 7 bases from J, the junction kept 5 bases outside the gene matches. The germline CDR1 and CDR2 sequences are LNHDA and SQIVND (reference sequence). The CDR3, as DNA: TGTGCCAGTAGTACCGGACAGGGGACGGAGCAGTACTTC. This encodes CASSTGQGTEQYF.

This clone came up a few times. The chain couples TRBV27 to TRBJ1-5; maybe TRBD1 (6 bases). The V and J ends lost 8 bases and 2 bases respectively, with 16 bases between them. Germline values: CDR1 MNHEY, CDR2 SMNVEV (reference sequence). The CDR3 loop spans 15 amino acids. The CDR3 sequence is CASQAGAQGNQPQHF. In nucleotides, the CDR3 is TGTGCCAGCCAAGCAGGGGCGCAGGGCAATCAGCCCCAGCATTTT.

The chain uses TRBV3-1 (or the pseudogene TRBV3-2) and TRBJ2-7; D call uncertain. CDR1 LGHDT and CDR2 YNNKEL come from the germline V gene (reference sequence). CDR3 length: 13 residues. V was pared by 6 bases and J by 4 bases, with 13 bases between. The DNA for the CDR3 is TGTGCCAGCAGGCTCGGAGCCGGATACGAGCAGTACTTC. Translation: CASRLGAGYEQYF.

This clone has only a few counts. V usage is TRBV7-9 and J usage is TRBJ2-3; weak D call: TRBD1 (5 bases). The germline V gene has CDR1 SEHNR and CDR2 FQNEAQ (reference sequence). CDR3 length: 14 amino acids. Trimming pared 11 bases from V and 3 bases from J, leaving 18 bases between. In DNA, the CDR3 is TGTGCCCCGAACCGGAAGGGGCCGACAGATACGCAGTATTTT. Its translation: CAPNRKGPTDTQYF.

There are many counts of this clone. V gene TRBV2 combines with J gene TRBJ2-4; 11 positions agree with TRBD2. The CDR3 covers 14 residues. V lost 4 bases and J lost 12; bases outside the gene matches: 8. Per the germline V gene, CDR1 is SNHLY and CDR2 is FYNNEI. The CDR3 sequence: CASSVVLAGGDQYF. As DNA, the CDR3 is TGTGCCAGCAGTGTGGTTCTAGCGGGGGGTGATCAGTACTTC.

This clone was recorded only once. The chain recombines TRBV20-1 with TRBJ1-2, with TRBD1 identical over 8 bases. Germline V gene sequence: CDR1 DFQATT, CDR2 SNEGSKA (reference sequence). The CDR3 length is 14 residues. The trim removed 3 bases at V and 7 bases at J, leaving 10 bases unmatched. The CDR3 sequence is CSASPNAQGAGYTF. DNA for the CDR3: TGCAGTGCTAGTCCTAATGCCCAGGGGGCTGGCTACACCTTC.

About this clone itself: The same CDR3 is also encoded by other DNA sequences in this sample. Here the CDR3 reads CASSRDSNTGELFF. The CDR3 DNA sequence: TGTGCCAGCAGCCGGGACAGCAACACCGGGGAGCTGTTTTTT. The chain carries TRBV5-4 and TRBJ2-2; TRBD1 agrees at 7 bases. CDR3 length: 14 residues. Germline V gene lookup returns CDR1 SGHNT and CDR2 YYREEE (reference sequence). The junction had 2 bases not matched to a gene; V was cut back by 4 bases and J by 2 bases. The full variable domain, in which reference TRBV5-4 and TRBJ2-2 provide the parts outside the CDR3, is ETGVTQSPTHLIKTRGQQVTLRCSSQSGHNTVSWYQQALGQGPQFIFQYYREEENGRGNFPPRFSGLQFPNYSSELNVNALELDDSALYLCASSRDSNTGELFFGEGSRLTVL.

The rearrangement links TRBV19 to TRBJ1-2, with TRBD1 as a possible D gene (6 bases). The CDR3 contains 13 residues. Per germline, CDR1 LNHDA and CDR2 SQIVND (reference sequence). The V gene lost 7 bases and the J gene lost 8 bases, with 17 bases spanning the gap. CDR3 loop: CASMQQGSHGYTF. As DNA, the CDR3 is TGTGCCAGTATGCAACAGGGTTCCCACGGCTACACCTTC.

The chain joins TRBV2 to TRBJ2-7; 7 bases align to TRBD2. The CDR3 totals 14 residues. Looked up from germline, CDR1 is SNHLY and CDR2 is FYNNEI. J lost 0 bases, V lost 7 bases, and 6 bases had no gene match. In nucleotides, the CDR3 is TGTGCCAGCATTGAGCGGGGCAGCTCCTACGAGCAGTACTTC. Its protein product is CASIERGSSYEQYF.

The CDR3 protein is CASSASGTGELFF. Written as DNA, the CDR3 is TGTGCCAGCAGCGCTAGCGGCACCGGGGAGCTGTTTTTT. The chain joins TRBV7-3 to TRBJ2-2; TRBD2 aligns across 7 bases. The CDR3 totals 13 residues. Germline lookup yields CDR1 SGHTA and CDR2 FQGTGA. Trimming took 5 bases from V and 4 from J; bases not matched to a gene: 1.

The V gene is TRBV5-1, the J gene TRBJ2-5, with D possibly being TRBD2 (6 bases). The CDR3 sequence is 15 residues long. The germline gives CDR1 SGHRS, CDR2 YFSETQ. The V and J ends lost 6 bases and 3 bases respectively, with 18 bases between them. The CDR3 nucleotides are TGCGCCAGCACCGCACGCGGGGACGGGAAAGAGACCCAGTACTTC. It specifies CASTARGDGKETQYF.

The chain couples TRBV4-2 to TRBJ1-4; maybe TRBD1 (6 bases). Trimming left V 0 bases short and J 4 bases short, with 9 bases between. CDR3 length equals 15 residues. In germline, CDR1 is LGHNA, CDR2 YNFKEQ. The CDR3 DNA follows: TGTGCCAGCAGCCAAGATGGGACACGTAATGAAAAACTGTTTTTT. As protein: CASSQDGTRNEKLFF.